This T cell receptor (beta chain) originates from a study of blood T cell repertoires in COVID-19. Study overall: T cells, B-cell-depleted T cells, or PBMCs supplied cDNA or gDNA.

Produced via immunoSEQ multiplex PCR; TCRdb's table is partial and in-frame only. The sample consists of about 170,000 clones, about 91% of them appearing once. Two negative PCRs, clearance, or symptom resolution had been documented for recovered Cohort 3 donors. This CDR3 is 14 amino acids long. The germline gives CDR1 LNHNV, CDR2 YYDKDF (reference sequence). J gave up 12 bases and V 8 bases, and 16 bases lay outside the gene matches. The sample taken for sequencing was PBMCs or T cells enriched from blood (not recorded which). The rearrangement links TRBV15 to TRBJ2-1; TRBD1 matches 7 bases. This clonotype originated in a woman in her late teens or twenties who had recovered from COVID-19. CDR3 sequence (DNA): TGTGCCACCCGACAGACAGGGACGATGTCGGGGCAGTTCTTC. It encodes CATRQTGTMSGQFF.